These T cell receptor beta chains were read from a single sample in a study of CD8 T cells in Susac syndrome. MiXCR, run by TCRdb on the immunoSEQ multiplex PCR reads, gives a single entry per CDR3 protein. The profile covers tens of thousands of distinct CDR3 sequences, with just over 95% appearing a single time and more than 0.09% taken by the ten largest. The sequenced sample was CD4+ T cells from PBMCs. Source of these receptors: a human donor with multiple sclerosis. The CDR3 runs from the conserved cysteine through the conserved F or W. D genes are given only for firm matches. Clone size is given for some rows only: seen once, a few or many times, or a class if the clone is expanded.

J gene | D gene | clone size | V gene | CDR3 protein | CDR3 DNA
TRBJ2-7 | TRBD1 | NA | TRBV5-1 | CASIPDRGYEQYF | TGCGCCAGCATCCCTGACAGGGGCTACGAGCAGTACTTC
TRBJ2-1 | NA | NA | TRBV4-3 | CASSSRAGSYNEQFF | TGCGCCAGCAGCTCTAGAGCTGGATCCTACAATGAGCAGTTCTTC
TRBJ2-7 | TRBD1 | NA | TRBV18 | CASSPPLSGTASYEQYF | TGTGCCAGCTCACCACCTTTGTCTGGGACAGCTTCCTACGAGCAGTACTTC
TRBJ1-3 | NA | NA | TRBV30 | CAWSAGSSGNTIYF | TGTGCCTGGAGTGCGGGGAGCTCTGGAAACACCATATATTTT
TRBJ2-1 | NA | NA | TRBV5-1 | CASSPQTSNNEQFF | TGCGCCAGCAGCCCCCAGACTTCGAACAATGAGCAGTTCTTC
TRBJ1-2 | TRBD1 | NA | TRBV20-1 | CSASGGQGRGYTF | TGCAGTGCTAGCGGGGGACAGGGGAGAGGCTACACCTTC
TRBJ2-7 | NA | few | TRBV29-1 | CSVEDRDYEQYF | TGCAGCGTTGAAGACAGGGATTACGAGCAGTACTTC
TRBJ1-5 | NA | NA | TRBV2 | CASWGARGNQPQHF | TGTGCCAGTTGGGGGGCGCGTGGAAATCAGCCCCAGCATTTT
TRBJ1-2 | NA | NA | TRBV7-2 | CASRFLKEGYTF | TGTGCCAGCCGATTTCTGAAAGAAGGCTACACCTTC
TRBJ1-5 | TRBD1 | NA | TRBV2 | CASSETSGGHQPQHF | TGTGCCAGCAGTGAAACGTCAGGGGGCCATCAGCCCCAGCATTTT
TRBJ2-7 | TRBD1 | NA | TRBV4-3 | CASSQDRGSYEQYF | TGCGCCAGCAGCCAGGACAGGGGCTCCTACGAGCAGTACTTC
TRBJ2-3 | TRBD2 | NA | TRBV28 | CASSPSGTRGDTQYF | TGTGCCAGCAGTCCTTCCGGGACTAGAGGAGATACGCAGTATTTT
TRBJ2-2 | TRBD2 | NA | TRBV20-1 | CSARQAGVNTGELFF | TGCAGTGCTAGGCAGGCGGGGGTGAACACCGGGGAGCTGTTTTTT
TRBJ2-5 | NA | NA | TRBV11-3 | CASSPDRETQYF | TGTGCCAGCAGCCCTGACCGAGAGACCCAGTACTTC
TRBJ1-6 | NA | NA | TRBV12-3/TRBV12-4 | CASNALPGGNSPLHF | TGTGCCAGCAACGCCCTACCGGGCGGGAATTCACCCCTCCACTTT
TRBJ2-1 | TRBD2 | NA | TRBV5-1 | CASSPLAGADNEQFF | TGCGCCAGCAGCCCTCTAGCGGGGGCCGACAATGAGCAGTTCTTC
TRBJ2-5 | TRBD1 | NA | TRBV10-3 | CAIGGTGQETQYF | TGTGCCATCGGGGGGACAGGTCAAGAGACCCAGTACTTC